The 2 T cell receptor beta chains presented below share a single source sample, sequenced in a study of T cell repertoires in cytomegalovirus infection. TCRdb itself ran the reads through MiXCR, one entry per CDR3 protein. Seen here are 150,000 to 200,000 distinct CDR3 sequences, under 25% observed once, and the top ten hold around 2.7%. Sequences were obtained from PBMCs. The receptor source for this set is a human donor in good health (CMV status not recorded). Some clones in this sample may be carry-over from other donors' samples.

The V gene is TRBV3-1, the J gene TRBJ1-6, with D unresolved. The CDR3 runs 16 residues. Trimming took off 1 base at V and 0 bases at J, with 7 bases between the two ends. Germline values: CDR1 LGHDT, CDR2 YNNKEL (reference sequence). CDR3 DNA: TGTGCCAGCAGCCAAGCGACTAGCTCCTATAATTCACCCCTCCACTTT. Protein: CASSQATSSYNSPLHF.

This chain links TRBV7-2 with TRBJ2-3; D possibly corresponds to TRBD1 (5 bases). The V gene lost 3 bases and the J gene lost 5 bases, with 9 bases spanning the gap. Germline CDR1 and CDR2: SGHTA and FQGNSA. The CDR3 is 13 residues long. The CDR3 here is CASSLNQGDTQYF. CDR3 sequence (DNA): TGTGCCAGCAGCTTGAACCAGGGAGATACGCAGTATTTT.